What follows is one T cell receptor beta chain and its context. Primers included in the PCR were 60 Vbeta and 13 Jbeta primers. The repertoire was sequenced with immunoSEQ multiplex PCR; TCRdb's copy has only in-frame clones and lacks some. The table lists roughly 130,000 clones, 70% to 90% of them singletons. CDR3 length: 13 residues. Germline assignment: CDR1 SQVTM and CDR2 ANQGSEA. Trimming at V came to 5 bases and at J to 4 bases, leaving 5 bases not matched to a gene. This sample stems from a study of cytomegalovirus exposure and HLA in healthy donors. The clonotype comes from a woman aged 40 to 50 in good health and CMV-seronegative. The sample comprised PBMCs. V is TRBV29-1 and J is TRBJ2-1; 7 bases agree with TRBD2. CDR3 nucleotides: TGCAGCGTTAAGGGACTACCATACAATGAGCAGTTCTTC. It is translated as CSVKGLPYNEQFF.